This T cell receptor (beta chain) was sequenced during a study of cytomegalovirus exposure and HLA in healthy donors (dated by TCRdb to about 2017). Study-level background: According to a later analysis, the approximately 120 validation repertoires were produced on the same platform as the 680 or so repertoires of the first cohort. The aim of the study was to test whether cataloging public T cell receptors could identify signatures of past pathogen exposure. In addition to the first cohort of roughly 700 subjects, a separate validation cohort of under 150 different subjects was used. The study combined high-throughput TCR immunosequencing, statistical association of individual TCRs with disease status, and machine learning to predict cytomegalovirus infection status.

Details on this clone: Its antigen specificity is not known. No clone much larger than this one lies a single base away; base qualities are absent. Other nucleotide sequences from this sample produce the same CDR3.

The library relied on the immunoSEQ multiplex PCR assay. The paper's processing steps were these. A statistical classification framework was built for diagnosing cytomegalovirus status from the catalog of TCR beta chain sequences. The source is immuneACCESS, and TCRdb retained only in-frame sequences with V and J called. Part of the clones is not carried over; for the studies checked, unresolved V genes explain less than half of this, and the remainder is unexplained. That table gives V, J and clone size, and the DNA gave D and trimming. The sample has about 240,000 clones on record, 70% to 90% of them singletons. In total, the top ten clones hold around 1.2% of the sample. The CDR3 numbers 14 residues from cysteine through phenylalanine. Just the 42-base CDR3 DNA is kept, in frame starting at base 1. CDR1 and CDR2 are read off the germline V gene (reference sequence) as GTSNPN and SVGIG. The junction carries 12 bases between V and J, which are trimmed by 5 bases and 1 base respectively.

The donors were included in the validation cohort of approximately 120 subjects, a group kept apart from the approximately 700-subject first cohort. Overall results and qualifications from the work: In the study, 150 to 200 TCR beta chains were listed as associated with cytomegalovirus. Cytomegalovirus status was reported to be diagnosed by the classifier with high specificity and sensitivity in both the original and validation cohorts. While some public TCRs were present in many individuals, most TCR sequences turned up only very rarely across donors. In a later analysis, TCRs clustered in the first cohort were found to also tend to co-occur in the 120 validation repertoires, with 90% to 95% of cluster scores above 0. A later analysis lacked HLA typing for the validation cohort, so it scored co-occurrence in that cohort across all 120 repertoires. The authors suggested that the approach could potentially be generalized to other disease states and immunological phenotypes. In vitro tests confirmed that a few of the cytomegalovirus-associated TCR beta chains recognize cytomegalovirus antigens.

The sequenced sample was PBMCs. The receptor's source is a woman aged 25-40 years in good health and CMV-seropositive. The rearrangement joined TRBV30 to TRBJ1-5; the D region possibly corresponds to TRBD1 (5 bases align). CDR3 protein: CAWGGRGSNQPQHF. The DNA is TGTGCCTGGGGTGGGAGGGGAAGCAATCAGCCCCAGCATTTT.